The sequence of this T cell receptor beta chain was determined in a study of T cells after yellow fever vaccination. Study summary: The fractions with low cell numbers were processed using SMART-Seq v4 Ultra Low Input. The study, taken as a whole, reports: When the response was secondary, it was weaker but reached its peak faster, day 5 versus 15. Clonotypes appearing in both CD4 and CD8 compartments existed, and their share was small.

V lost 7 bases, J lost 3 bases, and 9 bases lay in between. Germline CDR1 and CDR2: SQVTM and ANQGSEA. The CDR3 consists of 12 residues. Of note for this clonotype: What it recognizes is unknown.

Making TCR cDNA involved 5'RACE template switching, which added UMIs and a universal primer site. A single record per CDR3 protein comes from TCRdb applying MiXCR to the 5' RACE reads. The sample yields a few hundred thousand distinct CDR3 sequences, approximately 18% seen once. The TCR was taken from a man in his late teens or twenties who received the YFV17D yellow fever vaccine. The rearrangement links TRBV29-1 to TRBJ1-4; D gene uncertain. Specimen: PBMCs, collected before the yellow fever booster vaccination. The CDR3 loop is CSAGRPNEKLFF. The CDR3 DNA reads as TGCAGCGCCGGGAGGCCTAATGAAAAACTGTTTTTT.